These T cell receptor beta chains were read from a single sample in a study of shared T cell receptors in the human thymus. Assay used: immunoSEQ multiplex PCR; TCRdb lists only in-frame clones, some missing. The sample records some 700,000 clones, approximately 85% being singletons. These data were also filed under a second study, of human thymus T cells.

What was sequenced was thymocytes. These receptors all come from a girl younger than two with a congenital heart defect. CDR3s include the opening cysteine and the closing phenylalanine or tryptophan. D genes are given only for firm matches. Size values are once, few and many counts, or a class for expanded clones, and some rows have none.

>TRBV19|NA|TRBD1|TRBJ1-2
CASSRGTAIHLGYTF
TGTGCCAGTAGCCGAGGGACAGCCATCCATTTGGGCTACACCTTC
>TRBV7-3|NA|TRBD1|TRBJ2-5
CASSSRDRGQETQYF
TGTGCCAGCAGCTCCCGGGACAGGGGGCAAGAGACCCAGTACTTC
>TRBV19|NA|NA|TRBJ1-2
CASSIGRVMTNYGYTF
TGTGCCAGTAGTATCGGTAGAGTGATGACTAACTATGGCTACACCTTC
>TRBV4-1|NA|NA|TRBJ1-5
CASSQDREGETKSVGPQHF
TGCGCCAGCAGCCAGGACCGGGAGGGGGAGACGAAGTCCGTTGGGCCCCAGCATTTT
>TRBV4-3|NA|NA|TRBJ2-2
CASSHRTYEGGELFF
TGCGCCAGCAGCCACAGGACCTATGAGGGAGGGGAGCTGTTTTTT
>TRBV7-8|NA|NA|TRBJ1-2
CASSLEPLTGGGYTF
TGTGCCAGCAGCTTAGAGCCTTTGACAGGCGGTGGCTACACCTTC
>TRBV7-9|NA|NA|TRBJ1-1
CASSLVQSNTEAFF
TGTGCCAGCAGCTTAGTACAGTCGAACACTGAAGCTTTCTTT
>TRBV5-6|NA|NA|TRBJ1-4
CASTSTREGFFGGNEKLFF
TGTGCCAGCACTTCAACGAGGGAGGGATTCTTCGGAGGGAATGAAAAACTGTTTTTT
>TRBV5-1|NA|NA|TRBJ1-6
CASSLAGTRTRHSPLHF
TGCGCCAGCAGCTTGGCAGGGACAAGGACTAGGCATTCACCCCTCCACTTT
>TRBV10-2|NA|TRBD1|TRBJ1-1
CASSDALTGGSWNTEAFF
TGCGCCAGCAGTGACGCACTAACAGGGGGAAGTTGGAACACTGAAGCTTTCTTT
>TRBV5-6|NA|NA|TRBJ1-5
CASSRSRSAEKNQPQHF
TGTGCCAGCAGCCGATCCCGGTCCGCTGAGAAGAATCAGCCCCAGCATTTT
>TRBV4-1|NA|TRBD2|TRBJ2-3
CASSQVGLDIDTQYF
TGCGCCAGCAGCCAAGTTGGACTAGATATAGATACGCAGTATTTT
>TRBV4-1|NA|TRBD1|TRBJ1-4
CASSPNVQGAREKLFF
TGCGCCAGCAGCCCGAATGTACAGGGGGCGCGAGAAAAACTGTTTTTT
>TRBV7-4|NA|NA|TRBJ2-6
CASSFALPAAGPANVLTF
TGTGCCAGCAGCTTCGCCCTTCCCGCGGCGGGACCCGCCAACGTCCTGACTTTC
>TRBV15|NA|NA|TRBJ1-2
CATSRDPYQGNYGYTF
TGTGCCACCAGCAGAGATCCCTACCAGGGAAACTATGGCTACACCTTC
>TRBV4-3|NA|NA|TRBJ1-6
CASSQSGHSSYNSPLHF
TGCGCCAGCAGCCAAAGTGGACATAGCTCCTATAATTCACCCCTCCACTTT
>TRBV5-6|NA|TRBD2|TRBJ2-3
CASSAVLGGGEADTQYF
TGTGCCAGCAGCGCTGTTTTGGGCGGGGGGGAGGCAGATACGCAGTATTTT
>TRBV7-3|NA|NA|TRBJ1-2
CASSLTRQESEGYTF
TGTGCCAGCAGCTTAACGCGACAGGAGAGCGAAGGCTACACCTTC
>TRBV9|NA|TRBD1|TRBJ1-2
CASSDDRGGGYTF
TGTGCCAGCAGCGACGACAGGGGAGGCGGCTACACCTTC
>TRBV10-3|NA|NA|TRBJ1-1
CAISESWGDTEAFF
TGTGCCATCAGTGAGTCGTGGGGGGACACTGAAGCTTTCTTT
>TRBV4-1|NA|TRBD1|TRBJ1-1
CASSQDADRGPLNTEAFF
TGCGCCAGCAGCCAAGATGCGGACAGGGGGCCTCTGAACACTGAAGCTTTCTTT
>TRBV7-2|NA|NA|TRBJ1-4
CASSLDRIGEKLFF
TGTGCCAGCAGCTTAGACAGGATAGGTGAAAAACTGTTTTTT
>TRBV18|NA|NA|TRBJ1-6
CASSPPVGENSPLHF
TGTGCCAGCTCACCACCCGTAGGGGAAAACTCACCCCTCCACTTT
>TRBV6-5|NA|NA|TRBJ2-7
CASGGRSYEQYF
TGTGCCTCCGGGGGGCGCTCCTACGAGCAGTACTTC
>TRBV6-1|NA|TRBD1|TRBJ1-2
CASKGQVGGYTF
TGTGCCAGCAAGGGACAGGTGGGAGGCTACACCTTC
>TRBV5-4|NA|TRBD1|TRBJ2-7
CASSYPHSTGGYEQYF
TGTGCCAGCAGCTACCCCCATTCGACAGGGGGCTACGAGCAGTACTTC
>TRBV14|NA|NA|TRBJ1-4
CASSQEGGGAATNEKLFF
TGTGCCAGCAGCCAAGAAGGGGGTGGGGCAGCAACTAATGAAAAACTGTTTTTT
>TRBV6-1|once|TRBD1|TRBJ1-1
CASSETGQRPNTEAFF
TGTGCCAGCAGTGAGACGGGACAGAGACCGAACACTGAAGCTTTCTTT
>TRBV2|NA|TRBD1|TRBJ2-3
CASSEEGQDDTDTQYF
TGTGCCAGCAGTGAAGAGGGACAGGACGACACAGATACGCAGTATTTT
>TRBV30|NA|NA|TRBJ1-2
CAWSPLVFRRGQANYGYTF
TGTGCCTGGAGTCCATTAGTTTTCAGAAGGGGCCAAGCTAACTATGGCTACACCTTC
>TRBV11-2|NA|TRBD1|TRBJ1-6
CATRGDRDGNNSPLHF
TGTGCCACCCGAGGGGACAGGGACGGAAATAATTCCCCCCTCCACTTT
>TRBV7-9|few|NA|TRBJ2-2
CASSPPPQGYTGELFF
TGTGCCAGCAGCCCCCCCCCTCAGGGGTACACCGGGGAGCTGTTTTTT
>TRBV9|NA|NA|TRBJ1-3
CASSPGEGGEVLSGNTIYF
TGTGCCAGCAGCCCGGGGGAGGGAGGGGAGGTCCTCTCTGGAAACACCATATATTTT
>TRBV28|NA|TRBD1|TRBJ1-6
CASIPGRDSRAASPLHF
TGTGCCAGCATCCCTGGTCGGGACAGCCGTGCGGCTTCACCCCTCCACTTT
>TRBV4-1|NA|TRBD1|TRBJ2-7
CASSQGEGTGEDEQYF
TGCGCCAGCAGCCAAGGAGAAGGGACAGGGGAGGACGAGCAGTACTTC
>TRBV6-1|few|NA|TRBJ2-6
CASTIGGAGANVLTF
TGTGCCAGCACCATAGGGGGGGCTGGGGCCAACGTCCTGACTTTC
>TRBV6-5|NA|TRBD2|TRBJ2-7
CASSPGGYEQYF
TGTGCCAGCAGTCCGGGGGGCTACGAGCAGTACTTC
>TRBV9|NA|NA|TRBJ2-1
CASSGYRGGGVDNEQFF
TGTGCCAGCAGCGGCTACAGGGGTGGAGGGGTCGACAATGAGCAGTTCTTC
>TRBV6-6|NA|TRBD1|TRBJ1-1
CASSWDRGAEAFF
TGTGCCAGCAGTTGGGACAGGGGCGCTGAAGCTTTCTTT
>TRBV6-5|NA|NA|TRBJ1-2
CASSVPGRGGYTF
TGTGCCAGCAGCGTGCCCGGAAGGGGGGGATACACCTTC